These T cell receptor beta chains were read from a single sample in a study of T cell responses to AZD1222 COVID-19 vaccine. The protocol was immunoSEQ multiplex PCR, while the TCRdb copy is restricted to in-frame clones and leaves out a portion. The table has about 120,000 clones, about 90% seen once. The specimen comprised peripheral blood, sampled on day 0 of MenACWY control vaccination. The source is an adult in good health. The CDR3 runs from the conserved cysteine through the conserved F or W.

v_gene | CDR3aa
TRBV6-5 | CASTQYAGGGYTF
TRBV12-3/TRBV12-4 | CASRTAGDTEAFF
TRBV27 | CASSLGTGRYGYTF
TRBV27 | CASKREASWGANVLTF
TRBV27 | CASSLLAGGNNEQFF
TRBV19 | CASSMEDTFSYEQYF
TRBV18 | CASSPSGDGNEQFF
TRBV27 | CASRFFGPSSYNSPLHF
TRBV11-2 | CASSSPLGATF
TRBV7-6 | CASSLGGDSYEQYF
TRBV28 | CASSSYGTGFTEAFF
TRBV7-2 | CASSPSTDTQYF
TRBV6-5 | CACQGTKGNTEAFF
TRBV7-9 | CASSQTGYEQYF
TRBV18 | CASSPRVGETEAFF